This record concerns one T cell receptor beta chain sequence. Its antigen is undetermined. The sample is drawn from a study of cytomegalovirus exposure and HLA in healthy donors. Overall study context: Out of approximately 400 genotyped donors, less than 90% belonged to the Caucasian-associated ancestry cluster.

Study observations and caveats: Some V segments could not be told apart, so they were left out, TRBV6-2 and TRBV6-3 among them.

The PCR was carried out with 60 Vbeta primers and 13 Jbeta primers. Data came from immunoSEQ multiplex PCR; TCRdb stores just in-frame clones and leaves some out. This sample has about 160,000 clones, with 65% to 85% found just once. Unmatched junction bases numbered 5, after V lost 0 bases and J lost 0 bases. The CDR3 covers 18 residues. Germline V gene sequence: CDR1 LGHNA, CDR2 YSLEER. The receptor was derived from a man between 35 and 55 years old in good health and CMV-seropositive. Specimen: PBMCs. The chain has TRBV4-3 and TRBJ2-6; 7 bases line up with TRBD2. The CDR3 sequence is CASSQDPGGGSGANVLTF. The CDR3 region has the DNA TGCGCCAGCAGCCAAGATCCGGGCGGGGGCTCTGGGGCCAACGTCCTGACTTTC.